This T cell receptor (beta chain) is from a study of blood T cell repertoires in COVID-19. Across the whole study: COVID-19 samples from acute and convalescent phases originated in the United States, Italy and Spain. PBMCs, B-cell-depleted T cells, or T cells provided the cDNA or gDNA that made up the material.

The protocol was immunoSEQ multiplex PCR, while the TCRdb copy is restricted to in-frame clones and leaves out a portion. Among roughly 190,000 clones listed, 88% were seen once. The CDR3 runs 13 residues. V was cut by 2 bases and J by 5 bases, with 9 bases left in between. Per germline, CDR1 MNHEY and CDR2 SVGAGI. This chain uses TRBV6-5 with TRBJ1-2; no clear D. The sample comprised peripheral blood. The source is a man between 40 and 49 years old with active or convalescent COVID-19. CDR3 amino acids: CASSYDGVYGYTF. The CDR3 nucleotides read TGTGCCAGCAGTTACGACGGGGTATATGGCTACACCTTC.